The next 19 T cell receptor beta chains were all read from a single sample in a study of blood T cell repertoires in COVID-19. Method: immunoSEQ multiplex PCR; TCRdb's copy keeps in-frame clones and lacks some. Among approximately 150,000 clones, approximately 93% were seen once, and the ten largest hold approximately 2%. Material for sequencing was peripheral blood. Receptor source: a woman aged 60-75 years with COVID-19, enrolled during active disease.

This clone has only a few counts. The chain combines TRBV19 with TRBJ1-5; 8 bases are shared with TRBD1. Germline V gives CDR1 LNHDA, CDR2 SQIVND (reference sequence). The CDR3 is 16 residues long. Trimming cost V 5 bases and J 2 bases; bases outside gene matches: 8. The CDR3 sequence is CASSLNRGQGNQPQHF. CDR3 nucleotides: TGTGCCAGTAGTCTTAATAGGGGACAGGGCAATCAGCCCCAGCATTTT.

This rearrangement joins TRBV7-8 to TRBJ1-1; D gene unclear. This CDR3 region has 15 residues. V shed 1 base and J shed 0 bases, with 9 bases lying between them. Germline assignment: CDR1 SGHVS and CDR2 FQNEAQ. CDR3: CASSLVEFLNTEAFF. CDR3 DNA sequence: TGTGCCAGCAGCTTAGTGGAGTTTTTGAACACTGAAGCTTTCTTT. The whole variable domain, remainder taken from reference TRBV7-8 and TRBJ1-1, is GAGVSQSPRYKVAKRGQDVALRCDPISGHVSLFWYQQALGQGPEFLTYFQNEAQLDKSGLPSDRFFAERPEGSVSTLKIQRTQQEDSAVYLCASSLVEFLNTEAFFGQGTRLTVV.

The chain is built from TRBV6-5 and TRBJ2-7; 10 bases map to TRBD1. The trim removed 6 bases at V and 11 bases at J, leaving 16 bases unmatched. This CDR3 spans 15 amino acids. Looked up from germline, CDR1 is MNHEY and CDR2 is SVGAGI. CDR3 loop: CASSSTVGQGGLEYF. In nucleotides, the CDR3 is TGTGCCAGCAGCTCTACCGTCGGACAGGGGGGCCTGGAGTACTTC.

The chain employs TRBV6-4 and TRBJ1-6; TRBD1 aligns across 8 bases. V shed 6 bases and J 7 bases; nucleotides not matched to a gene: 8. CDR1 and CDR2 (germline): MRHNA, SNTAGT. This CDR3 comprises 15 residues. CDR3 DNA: TGTGCCAGCAGAGAAGGACAGGGAACGAATTCACCCCTCCACTTT. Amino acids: CASREGQGTNSPLHF.

The CDR3 region is CASSQERLYEQYF. CDR3 sequence (DNA): TGCGCCAGCAGCCAAGAGCGGCTCTACGAGCAGTACTTC. V gene TRBV4-3 combines with J gene TRBJ2-7, with D unresolved. The CDR3 is made up of 13 amino acids. CDR1 LGHNA and CDR2 YSLEER come from the germline V gene. V was clipped by 0 bases and J by 3 bases, with 6 bases between them.

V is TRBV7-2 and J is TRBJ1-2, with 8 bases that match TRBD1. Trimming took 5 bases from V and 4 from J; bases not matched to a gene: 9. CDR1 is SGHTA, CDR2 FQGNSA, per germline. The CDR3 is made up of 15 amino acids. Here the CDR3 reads CASSPWTGISYGYTF. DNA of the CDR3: TGTGCCAGCAGCCCCTGGACAGGGATAAGCTATGGCTACACCTTC.

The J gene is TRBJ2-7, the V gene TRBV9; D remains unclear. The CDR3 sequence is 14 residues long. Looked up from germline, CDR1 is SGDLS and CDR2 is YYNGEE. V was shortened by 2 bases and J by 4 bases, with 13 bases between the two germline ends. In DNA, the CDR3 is TGTGCCAGCAGCGTTTCCCGTAATTCTTACGAGCAGTACTTC. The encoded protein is CASSVSRNSYEQYF.

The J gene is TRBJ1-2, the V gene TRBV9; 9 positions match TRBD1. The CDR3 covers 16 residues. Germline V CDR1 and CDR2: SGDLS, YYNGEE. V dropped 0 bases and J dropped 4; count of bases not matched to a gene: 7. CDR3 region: CASSVVGTGLGYGYTF. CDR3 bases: TGTGCCAGCAGCGTAGTTGGGACAGGGCTTGGCTATGGCTACACCTTC.

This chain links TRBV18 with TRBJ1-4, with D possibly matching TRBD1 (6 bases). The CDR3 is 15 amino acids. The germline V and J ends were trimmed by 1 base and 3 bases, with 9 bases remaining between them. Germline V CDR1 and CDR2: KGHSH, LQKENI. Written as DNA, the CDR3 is TGTGCCAGCTCACCACGGGACACAGCTAATGAAAAACTGTTTTTT. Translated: CASSPRDTANEKLFF.

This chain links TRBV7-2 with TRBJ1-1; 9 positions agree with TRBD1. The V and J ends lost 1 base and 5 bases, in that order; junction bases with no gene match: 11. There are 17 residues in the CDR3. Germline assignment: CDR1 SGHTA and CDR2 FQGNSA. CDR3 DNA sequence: TGTGCCAGCAGCTTAGTTGCGTTGGGACAGGGAGGAACTGAAGCTTTCTTT. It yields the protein CASSLVALGQGGTEAFF.

CDR3 in amino acids: CASSQAGGLVRDRTGELFF. The DNA of the CDR3 is TGTGCCAGCAGCCAAGCAGGAGGACTTGTGAGGGACAGAACCGGGGAGCTGTTTTTT. The J gene is TRBJ2-2, the V gene TRBV3-1 (or the pseudogene TRBV3-2); 7 bases agree with TRBD1. The V segment lost 1 base and the J segment 5 bases; nucleotides outside the gene matches: 16. The CDR3 has 19 amino acids. Germline V gene data show CDR1 as LGHDT and CDR2 as YNNKEL (reference sequence).

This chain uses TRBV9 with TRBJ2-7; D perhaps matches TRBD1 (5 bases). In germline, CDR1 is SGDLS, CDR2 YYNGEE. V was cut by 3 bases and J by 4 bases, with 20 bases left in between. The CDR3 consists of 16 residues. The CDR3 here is CASSAGAWGAGYEQYF. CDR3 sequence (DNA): TGTGCCAGCAGCGCCGGCGCGTGGGGCGCCGGGTACGAGCAGTACTTC.

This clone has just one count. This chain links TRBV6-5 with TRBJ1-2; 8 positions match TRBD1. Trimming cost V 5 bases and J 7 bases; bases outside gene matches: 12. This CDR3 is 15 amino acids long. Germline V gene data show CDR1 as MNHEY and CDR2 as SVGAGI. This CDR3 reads CASSTDPDRVVGYTF. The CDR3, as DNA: TGTGCCAGCAGTACGGACCCGGACAGGGTAGTTGGCTACACCTTC.

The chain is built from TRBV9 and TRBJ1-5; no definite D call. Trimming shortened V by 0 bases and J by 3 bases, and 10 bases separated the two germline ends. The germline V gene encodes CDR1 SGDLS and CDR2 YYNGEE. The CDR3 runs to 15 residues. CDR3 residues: CASSVDGFYNQPQHF. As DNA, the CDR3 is TGTGCCAGCAGCGTAGACGGTTTTTACAATCAGCCCCAGCATTTT.

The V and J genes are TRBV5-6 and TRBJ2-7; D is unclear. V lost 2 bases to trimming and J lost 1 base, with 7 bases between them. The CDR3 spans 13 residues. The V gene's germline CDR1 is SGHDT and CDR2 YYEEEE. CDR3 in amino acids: CASSFSASYEQYF. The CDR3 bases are TGTGCCAGCAGCTTTTCAGCGTCCTACGAGCAGTACTTC.

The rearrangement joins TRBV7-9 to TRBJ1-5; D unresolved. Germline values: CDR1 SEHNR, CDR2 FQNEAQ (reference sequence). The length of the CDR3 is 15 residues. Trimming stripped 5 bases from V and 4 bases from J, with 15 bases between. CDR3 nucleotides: TGTGCCAGCAGCCCCGGCTCATCGAGGAATCAGCCCCAGCATTTT. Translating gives CASSPGSSRNQPQHF.

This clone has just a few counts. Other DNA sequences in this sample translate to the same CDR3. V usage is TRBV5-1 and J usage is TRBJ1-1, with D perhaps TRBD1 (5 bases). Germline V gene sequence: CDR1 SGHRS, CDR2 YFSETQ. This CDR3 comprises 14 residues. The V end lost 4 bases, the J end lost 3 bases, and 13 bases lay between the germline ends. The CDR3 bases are TGCGCCAGCAGCCCCAGGGAGGCAGACACTGAAGCTTTCTTT. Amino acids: CASSPREADTEAFF.

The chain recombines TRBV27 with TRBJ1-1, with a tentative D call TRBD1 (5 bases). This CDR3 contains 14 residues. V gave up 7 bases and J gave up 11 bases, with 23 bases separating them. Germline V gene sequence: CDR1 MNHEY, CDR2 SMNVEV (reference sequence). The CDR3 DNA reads TGTGCCAGCACCACGGGACTGGGAATCCCATTGGCTTTCTTT. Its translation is CASTTGLGIPLAFF.

CDR3 nucleotides: TGCAGCGTTGCAGGGGGGAACTATGGCTACACCTTC. As protein: CSVAGGNYGYTF. V gene TRBV29-1 combines with J gene TRBJ1-2, with 7 bases that match TRBD1. The length of the CDR3 is 12 residues. Trimming took 4 bases from V and 2 from J; bases not matched to a gene: 1. Germline V gene data show CDR1 as SQVTM and CDR2 as ANQGSEA.